Below are 30 T cell receptor beta chains sequenced from a single sample in a study of CD8+ T cells in alopecia areata. RNA extraction and reverse transcription yielded cDNA as sequencing template. Profiled with immunoSEQ multiplex PCR; TCRdb holds only in-frame clones, not every one. Captured here are 20,000 or so clones, none seen once; the top ten comprise 30% to 40%. Cutaneous lymph nodes were pooled and cells sorted by CD4, CD8alpha, NKG2D, NKG2ACE and more. The specimen was CD8+ T cells sorted from a lymph node. These receptors were taken from a C3H/HeJ mouse with alopecia areata. MHC haplotype: H2-k.

This clone was seen at least ten times. All gene names here are mouse names. The sequence runs out 4 residues before the end of the CDR3; the remainder is reconstructed from the germline J gene. The rearrangement links TRBV13-1 to TRBJ2-2; weak D call: TRBD1 (5 bases). CDR1 NSHNY and CDR2 SYGAGN come from the germline V gene. CDR3 length equals 15 residues. V lost 0 bases and J lost 5, with 11 bases in between. The CDR3 protein is CASSDAPPGTGQLYF. CDR3 DNA (partial): TGTGCCAGCAGTGATGCACCACCAGGGACCGGG.

Details on this clone: Mouse gene names apply. The missing CDR3 end, 4 residues past where the read stops, is filled in from the germline J gene. The rearrangement uses TRBV1 and TRBJ2-7, with 10 bases aligning to TRBD2. Per the germline V gene, CDR1 is NSQYPW and CDR2 is LRSPGD (reference sequence). V was pared by 5 bases and J by 3 bases, with 4 bases of the junction left unmatched. The CDR3 is 14 residues long. The CDR3 protein is CTCSPGTGDYEQYF. CDR3 DNA, as far as it was read: TGCACCTGCAGTCCTGGGACTGGGGACTAT.

To note about this clone: Germline and genes here are mouse. The DNA ends 4 residues before the CDR3 does, and the rest of the CDR3 is filled in from the germline J gene. The V and J genes are TRBV17 and TRBJ1-1; 10 bases line up with TRBD1. Germline lookup yields CDR1 MNHDT and CDR2 YYDKIL. CDR3 length equals 13 residues. CDR3 sequence: CASSGDRGIEVFF. The part of the CDR3 DNA that was read is TGTGCTAGCAGTGGGGACAGGGGAATA.

The table lists this clone with many counts. The germline and genes are mouse ones. CDR3 region: CASSMRTGGTEVFF. The DNA read from the CDR3 is TGTGCCAGCAGTATGCGGACAGGGGGCACA. This chain links TRBV19 with TRBJ1-1; 10 bases match TRBD1. The observed sequence ends 4 residues before the CDR3 terminus, with the missing tail filled in from the germline J gene. Germline V lookup: CDR1 FNHDT, CDR2 SITEND (reference sequence). This CDR3 has 14 amino acids. The V and J ends lost 2 bases and 4 bases, in that order; junction bases with no gene match: 2.

This clone was seen a few times. Each gene name is a mouse one. The read ends 4 residues shy of where the CDR3 ends; the end is completed using the germline J gene. This chain joins TRBV13-3 and TRBJ2-7, with TRBD1 as a possible D gene (6 bases). Germline lookup yields CDR1 NNHDY and CDR2 SYVADS. CDR3 size: 13 residues. CDR3 bases read: TGTGCCAGCAGCACCGGGACAAAATAT. It specifies CASSTGTKY. The entire CDR3 protein reads CASSTGTKYEQYF.

At least ten counts were recorded for this clone. The TCRdb protein and the DNA translation do not line up at residue 11; the protein shown here was made by translating the DNA. Genes here carry mouse names. The CDR3 bases that were read are TGTGCCAGCAGTGACAGGGATAATGGAAATACG. Residues: CASSDRDNGNT. The CDR3, in full, reads CASSDRDNGNTLYF. J is TRBJ1-3 and V is TRBV13-3; a weak D match, TRBD1 (5 bases). The CDR3 extends 3 residues past the end of the read, so its final part is completed from the germline J gene. The ends were cut back, 2 bases at V and 3 bases at J, with 9 bases in the middle. Germline V gene lookup returns CDR1 NNHDY and CDR2 SYVADS. The CDR3 extends over 14 amino acids.

This clone was detected a few times. The genes and germline here are from mouse. Read sequence stops 4 residues before the CDR3 end, and the germline J gene provides the missing end. V gene TRBV13-3 combines with J gene TRBJ2-4, with D perhaps TRBD1 (6 bases). The CDR3 sequence is 15 residues long. Trimming took off 1 base at V and 0 bases at J, with 9 bases between the two ends. Germline CDR1 NNHDY, CDR2 SYVADS. CDR3 loop: CASSDTGHSQNTLYF. CDR3 DNA, as far as it was read: TGTGCCAGCAGTGATACGGGACATAGTCAAAAC. The whole variable domain, remainder taken from reference TRBV13-3 and TRBJ2-4, is EAAVTQSPRSKVAVTGGKVTLSCHQTNNHDYMYWYRQDTGHGLRLIHYSYVADSTEKGDIPDGYKASRPSQENFSLILELASLSQTAVYFCASSDTGHSQNTLYFGAGTRLSVL.

Concerning this clone itself: Gene names refer to mouse genes. The read terminates 4 residues before the CDR3 end, so the remaining end is supplied by the germline J gene. The rearrangement links TRBV13-3 to TRBJ2-3, with TRBD2 matching over 9 bases. The CDR3 has 17 residues. V gave up 0 bases and J gave up 0 bases; unmatched junction bases: 5. CDR1 NNHDY and CDR2 SYVADS come from the germline V gene. The chain's CDR3 is CASSDANWGDSAETLYF. The sequenced CDR3 bases are TGTGCCAGCAGTGATGCCAACTGGGGGGATAGTGCAGAA.

This clone was recorded at least ten times. The genes and germline here are from mouse. The CDR3 extends 4 residues past the end of the read, so its final part is completed from the germline J gene. The gene calls are TRBV13-3 and TRBJ2-1; TRBD1 agrees at 9 bases. Trimming cost V 2 bases and J 6 bases; bases outside gene matches: 0. The CDR3 extends over 13 amino acids. The germline V gene encodes CDR1 NNHDY and CDR2 SYVADS. The part of the CDR3 DNA that was read is TGTGCCAGCAGTGAGACAGGGGGTGCT. It encodes CASSETGGA. The entire CDR3 protein reads CASSETGGAEQFF.

This clone has a handful of counts. Genes here carry mouse names. The read ends 4 residues early relative to the CDR3; the germline J gene fills the gap. The chain combines TRBV1 with TRBJ2-7, with 10 bases aligning to TRBD2. Unmatched junction bases numbered 2, after V lost 0 bases and J lost 0 bases. The germline CDR1 and CDR2 sequences are NSQYPW and LRSPGD (reference sequence). CDR3 length: 16 residues. CDR3 residues: CTCSADGDWGSYEQYF. The sequenced CDR3 bases are TGCACCTGCAGTGCAGATGGGGACTGGGGCTCCTAT.

This clone was found many times. Genes and germline are mouse. The sequence runs out 4 residues before the end of the CDR3; the remainder is reconstructed from the germline J gene. The rearrangement uses TRBV13-3 and TRBJ2-1; TRBD1 matches at 10 bases. This CDR3 comprises 14 residues. Germline assignment: CDR1 NNHDY and CDR2 SYVADS. The sequenced CDR3 bases are TGTGCCAGCAGTGAGGGACAGGGGCGAGCT. Protein product: CASSEGQGRA. The CDR3 in full is CASSEGQGRAEQFF.

This clone was picked up many times. Mouse names are used for the genes. The CDR3 end falls 4 residues outside the read, so it is completed with the germline J gene. The V gene is TRBV13-3, the J gene TRBJ2-5, with 8 bases identical to TRBD2. The CDR3 is 15 amino acids. The germline V gene has CDR1 NNHDY and CDR2 SYVADS. V gave up 3 bases and J gave up 1 base; unmatched junction bases: 4. The sequenced CDR3 bases are TGTGCCAGCAGTGGGGGGGGGCGCGACCAAGAC. Protein: CASSGGGRDQD. The whole CDR3 region reads CASSGGGRDQDTQYF. The full variable domain, its missing parts supplied by reference TRBV13-3 and TRBJ2-5, is EAAVTQSPRSKVAVTGGKVTLSCHQTNNHDYMYWYRQDTGHGLRLIHYSYVADSTEKGDIPDGYKASRPSQENFSLILELASLSQTAVYFCASSGGGRDQDTQYFGPGTRLLVL.

This clone was counted between two and nine times. Any gene name here is a mouse gene name. Coverage ceases 4 residues before the CDR3 finishes, and the germline J gene fills in the end. The chain uses TRBV19 and TRBJ1-2; tentative D call: TRBD1 (6 bases). V lost 3 bases and J 0 bases, leaving 6 bases between the germline ends. The CDR3 is 13 residues long. Germline values: CDR1 FNHDT, CDR2 SITEND (reference sequence). CDR3 amino acids: CASSRDTNSDYTF. The CDR3 bases that were read are TGTGCCAGCAGTAGGGACACAAACTCC.

This clone was seen a few times. The gene names here belong to mouse. The CDR3 end falls 4 residues outside the read, so it is completed with the germline J gene. The chain employs TRBV16 and TRBJ2-5; D possibly corresponds to TRBD2 (6 bases). This CDR3 has 12 amino acids. The ends were cut back, 6 bases at V and 2 bases at J, with 6 bases in the middle. The germline V gene encodes CDR1 SGHSA and CDR2 FRNQAP. The CDR3 loop is CASRLGQDTQYF. The covered CDR3 bases are TGTGCAAGCAGACTGGGCCAAGAC.

This clone turned up a few times. Gene names and germline match the mouse. The read gets to within 4 residues of the CDR3 end, and the germline J gene fills in the rest. The V call is TRBV19, the J call TRBJ2-7; 10 nucleotides match TRBD2. Germline CDR1 reads FNHDT; CDR2 reads SITEND (reference sequence). The CDR3 contains 15 residues. CDR3 in amino acids: CASSIVDWGPYEQYF. The DNA read from the CDR3 is TGTGCCAGCAGTATAGTGGACTGGGGGCCTTAT.

With regard to this clone: Gene names and germline match the mouse. Read data end 4 residues before the CDR3 end; the end is taken from the germline J gene. J is TRBJ2-7 and V is TRBV1; D call uncertain. Germline CDR1 reads NSQYPW; CDR2 reads LRSPGD (reference sequence). Trimming shortened V by 0 bases and J by 0 bases, and 9 bases separated the two germline ends. The CDR3 runs to 15 residues. The CDR3 region is CTCSADVRSSYEQYF. CDR3 bases read: TGCACCTGCAGTGCAGATGTCAGGAGCTCCTAT.

Points on this clone: The germline and genes are mouse ones. The CDR3 end lies 4 residues beyond the end of the read and is filled in from the germline J gene. The genes are TRBV1 and TRBJ2-7, with 8 bases identical to TRBD2. J was trimmed by 3 bases and V by 0 bases; bases with no gene match: 4. CDR3 size: 15 residues. Germline CDR1 is NSQYPW and CDR2 is LRSPGD (reference sequence). CDR3 loop: CTCSADRLGGYEQYF. The CDR3 DNA, read in part, is TGCACCTGCAGTGCAGATAGGCTGGGGGGCTAT.

This clone was picked up many times. Gene names and germline refer to mouse. The read ends 4 residues before the CDR3 terminus; that terminus is restored from the germline J gene. The J gene is TRBJ2-7, the V gene TRBV13-3; 7 bases fit TRBD1. CDR1 is NNHDY and CDR2 is SYVADS in the germline V gene. This CDR3 region has 13 residues. The DNA read from the CDR3 is TGTGCCAGCAGTGTGGGACAGATGTAT. It specifies CASSVGQMY. The complete CDR3 reads CASSVGQMYEQYF.

This clone appeared a few times. Gene and germline names: mouse. The read ends 4 residues before the CDR3 terminus; that terminus is restored from the germline J gene. The chain joins TRBV1 to TRBJ2-7, with a possible D match to TRBD1 (6 bases). This CDR3 region has 14 residues. Germline V CDR1 and CDR2: NSQYPW, LRSPGD (reference sequence). CDR3 DNA (partial): TGCACCTGCAGTGCAGATCTGCAGGGGTAT. Protein sequence: CTCSADLQGY. The full-length CDR3 reads as CTCSADLQGYEQYF.

Many counts were recorded for this clone. Here the gene names and germline are mouse. The read terminates 4 residues before the CDR3 end, so the remaining end is supplied by the germline J gene. J is TRBJ1-2 and V is TRBV19; D might be TRBD1 (6 bases). V was trimmed by 2 bases and J by 4 bases, leaving 9 bases between them. CDR1 and CDR2 (germline): FNHDT, SITEND (reference sequence). This CDR3 has 13 residues. CDR3 region: CASSIRGASDYTF. The sequenced CDR3 bases are TGTGCCAGCAGTATCCGGGGGGCCTCC.

This clone was observed a few times. Genes and germline are mouse. Read data end 4 residues before the CDR3 end; the end is taken from the germline J gene. This chain links TRBV19 with TRBJ2-7, with 10 bases aligning to TRBD1. Looked up from germline, CDR1 is FNHDT and CDR2 is SITEND (reference sequence). The CDR3 is 13 residues long. The CDR3 region is CASSAGTGDEQYF. The CDR3 bases that were read are TGTGCCAGCAGTGCGGGGACAGGGGAT.

In the case of this clone: Mouse gene names apply. Coverage ceases 4 residues before the CDR3 finishes, and the germline J gene fills in the end. The genes are TRBV1 and TRBJ2-7, with 12 positions matching TRBD2. This CDR3 has 15 amino acids. In germline, CDR1 is NSQYPW, CDR2 LRSPGD (reference sequence). The J segment lost 2 bases and the V segment lost 6 bases, leaving 5 bases of the junction unmatched. CDR3 sequence: CTCRAGLGGPYEQYF. CDR3 bases read: TGCACCTGCAGGGCGGGACTGGGGGGACCCTAT.

This clone is medium-sized within its sample. Mouse names are used for the genes. With the read ending 4 residues before the CDR3 end, the germline J gene is used to fill in that end. The V gene is TRBV1, the J gene TRBJ1-4; weak D call: TRBD1 (6 bases). There are 14 residues in the CDR3. Per germline, CDR1 NSQYPW and CDR2 LRSPGD (reference sequence). The V and J ends lost 2 bases and 5 bases respectively, with 9 bases between them. The CDR3 sequence: CTCSAPGQNERLFF. CDR3 DNA, as far as it was read: TGCACCTGCAGTGCACCGGGACAAAACGAA.

This clone turned up a few times. The gene names here belong to mouse. Coverage ceases 4 residues before the CDR3 finishes, and the germline J gene fills in the end. The J gene is TRBJ2-7, the V gene TRBV1, with D possibly being TRBD1 (5 bases). The CDR3 has 15 amino acids. Germline loops: CDR1 NSQYPW, CDR2 LRSPGD (reference sequence). Deletions cut 0 bases from V and 3 bases from J, with 12 bases between. CDR3 residues: CTCSADSGRVYEQYF. CDR3 bases read: TGCACCTGCAGTGCAGATTCAGGGAGAGTCTAT.

This clone was picked up a small number of times. These gene names are mouse names. The read ends 4 residues before the CDR3 terminus; that terminus is restored from the germline J gene. The chain couples TRBV1 to TRBJ1-1; D is possibly TRBD1 (5 bases). V was cut by 1 base and J by 1 base, with 10 bases left in between. Germline lookup yields CDR1 NSQYPW and CDR2 LRSPGD (reference sequence). The CDR3 loop spans 15 amino acids. The DNA read from the CDR3 is TGCACCTGCAGTGCAGCTCAGGGAGAAAACACA. Its protein product is CTCSAAQGENT. The CDR3, in full, reads CTCSAAQGENTEVFF.

This clone was detected ten times or more. All gene names here are mouse names. The read comes to an end 4 residues before the CDR3 does, leaving the germline J gene to fill in the end. The rearrangement links TRBV13-1 to TRBJ2-1; 8 bases are a match to TRBD1. The CDR3 consists of 18 residues. Per germline, CDR1 NSHNY and CDR2 SYGAGN. Unmatched junction bases numbered 9, after V lost 1 base and J lost 0 bases. The CDR3 here is CASSDHMTGVHNYAEQFF. CDR3 DNA, as far as it was read: TGTGCCAGCAGTGATCATATGACAGGGGTGCATAACTATGCT.

This clone was recorded many times. The gene symbols are mouse symbols. CDR3 bases read: TGTGCCAGCAGTGGGACAGGGGAC. Translated, it gives CASSGTGD. The complete CDR3 reads CASSGTGDTQYF. The V and J genes are TRBV13-3 and TRBJ2-5, with TRBD1 matching 8 bases. The read halts 4 residues ahead of the CDR3 end, with the missing end drawn from the germline J gene. The CDR3 runs 12 residues. Germline V gene data show CDR1 as NNHDY and CDR2 as SYVADS. The complete variable domain, with remaining parts taken from reference TRBV13-3 and TRBJ2-5, reads EAAVTQSPRSKVAVTGGKVTLSCHQTNNHDYMYWYRQDTGHGLRLIHYSYVADSTEKGDIPDGYKASRPSQENFSLILELASLSQTAVYFCASSGTGDTQYFGPGTRLLVL.

This clone was detected only a few times. The genes and germline here are from mouse. The missing CDR3 end, 4 residues past where the read stops, is filled in from the germline J gene. V and J are TRBV1 and TRBJ2-3; TRBD2 matches at 9 bases. Germline V gene lookup returns CDR1 NSQYPW and CDR2 LRSPGD (reference sequence). Trimming removed 4 bases from V and 0 bases from J; junction bases left unmatched: 2. This CDR3 region has 15 residues. Incomplete CDR3 DNA: TGCACCTGCAGTGACTGGGGGGTTAGTGCAGAA. Protein: CTCSDWGVSAE. The full-length CDR3 reads as CTCSDWGVSAETLYF. The variable domain in full, completed from reference TRBV1 and TRBJ2-3, reads VTLLEQNPRWRLVPRGQAVNLRCILKNSQYPWMSWYQQDLQKQLQWLFTLRSPGDKEVKSLPGADYLATRVTDTELRLQVANMSQGRTLYCTCSDWGVSAETLYFGSGTRLTVL.

As regards this clone: Any gene name here is a mouse gene name. The CDR3 extends 4 residues past the end of the read, so its final part is completed from the germline J gene. V is TRBV13-2 and J is TRBJ2-7, with 8 positions matching TRBD1. Germline CDR1 is NNHNN and CDR2 is SYGAGS (reference sequence). Trimming removed 3 bases from V and 0 bases from J; junction bases left unmatched: 2. This CDR3 has 14 residues. The covered CDR3 bases are TGTGCCAGCGGTGGAACAGGGGGCTCCTAT. Its protein is CASGGTGGSY. In full, the CDR3 reads CASGGTGGSYEQYF.

This clone was counted only a few times. Gene names and germline refer to mouse. Read sequence stops 4 residues before the CDR3 end, and the germline J gene provides the missing end. This chain connects TRBV14 to TRBJ2-1; 8 bases map to TRBD2. With V trimmed by 5 bases and J by 3 bases, 4 bases remained unmatched. Germline V gives CDR1 SGHDT, CDR2 FRDEAV. There are 14 residues in the CDR3. CDR3 amino acids: CASSPGTGYAEQFF. Partial CDR3 DNA: TGTGCCAGCAGCCCCGGGACTGGCTATGCT.